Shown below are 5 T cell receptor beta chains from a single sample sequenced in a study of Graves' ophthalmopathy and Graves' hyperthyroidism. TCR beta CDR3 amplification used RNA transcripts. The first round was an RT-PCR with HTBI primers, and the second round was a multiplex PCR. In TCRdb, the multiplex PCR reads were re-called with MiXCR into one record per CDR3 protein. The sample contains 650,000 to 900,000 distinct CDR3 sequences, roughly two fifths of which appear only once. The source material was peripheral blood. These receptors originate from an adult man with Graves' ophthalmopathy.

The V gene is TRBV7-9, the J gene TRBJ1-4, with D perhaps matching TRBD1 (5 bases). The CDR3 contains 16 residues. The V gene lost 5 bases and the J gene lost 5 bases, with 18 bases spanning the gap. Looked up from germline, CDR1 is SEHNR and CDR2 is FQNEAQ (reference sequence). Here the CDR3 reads CASSGGSGTGNEKLFF. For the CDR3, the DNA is TGTGCCAGCAGCGGGGGATCAGGGACCGGGAATGAAAAACTGTTTTTT.

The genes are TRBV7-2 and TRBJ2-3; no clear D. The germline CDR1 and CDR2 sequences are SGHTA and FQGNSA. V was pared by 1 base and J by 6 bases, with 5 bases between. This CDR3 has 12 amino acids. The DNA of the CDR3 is TGTGCCAGCAGCTTAGACTTCGATACGCAGTATTTT. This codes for CASSLDFDTQYF.

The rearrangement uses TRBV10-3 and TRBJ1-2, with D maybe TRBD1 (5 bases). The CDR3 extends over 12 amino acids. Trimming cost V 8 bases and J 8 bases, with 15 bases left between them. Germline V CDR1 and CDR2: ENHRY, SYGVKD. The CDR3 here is CAIGESTAGYTF. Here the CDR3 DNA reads TGTGCCATCGGCGAGTCGACAGCCGGCTACACCTTC.

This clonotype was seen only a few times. CDR3 bases: TGCGCCAGCAGCTTGGCCGATTTCCTTGGTGAAAAACTGTTTTTT. As protein: CASSLADFLGEKLFF. The chain joins TRBV5-1 to TRBJ1-4, with no clear D. The ends were cut back, 0 bases at V and 7 bases at J, with 13 bases in the middle. Per germline, CDR1 SGHRS and CDR2 YFSETQ. The CDR3 runs 15 residues.

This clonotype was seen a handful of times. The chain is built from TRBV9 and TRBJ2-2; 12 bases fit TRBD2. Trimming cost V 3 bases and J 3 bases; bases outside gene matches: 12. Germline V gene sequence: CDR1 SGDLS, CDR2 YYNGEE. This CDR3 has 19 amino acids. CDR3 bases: TGTGCCAGCAGCGGGACATTCGCGAGACTAGCGGGAGACACCGGGGAGCTGTTTTTT. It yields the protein CASSGTFARLAGDTGELFF.